These T cell receptor beta chains were read from a single sample in a study of blood T cells in healthy people across ages. TCRdb independently ran MiXCR on the 5' RACE reads; one entry per CDR3 protein. Among hundreds of thousands of distinct CDR3 sequences listed, approximately 24% were seen once. These same records also appear under a second study, on T cells of mothers and their children.

The sequencing input was blood. The origin of the receptors is a boy aged 5-17 years in good health. CDR3s include the opening cysteine and the closing phenylalanine or tryptophan. Each record gives: clone size, V gene, J gene, D gene, CDR3 DNA, CDR3 protein. D genes are given only for firm matches. Size tells how often a clone was seen (once, few, many) or the class of an expanded clone, and some rows leave it out.

.,TRBV6-5,TRBJ2-6,.,TGTGCCAGCAGTTCAGGGTTCTCTGGGGCCAACGTCCTGACTTTC,CASSSGFSGANVLTF
.,TRBV12-3/TRBV12-4,TRBJ2-7,TRBD2,TGTGCCAGCAGTTTCGGGGGGTTCGAGCAGTACTTC,CASSFGGFEQYF
few,TRBV6-5,TRBJ2-7,TRBD2,TGTGCCAGCAGATCTTTGGGCGGGGGGGCGCACGAGCAGTACTTC,CASRSLGGGAHEQYF
.,TRBV9,TRBJ2-3,TRBD1,TGTGCCAGCAGCCCTCAGGGGGGACAGGCAGATACGCAGTATTTT,CASSPQGGQADTQYF
.,TRBV18,TRBJ1-4,.,TGTGCCAGCTCACCAGGTCGGGGCGGCGAAAAACCGTTTTTT,CASSPGRGGEKPFF
many,TRBV7-2,TRBJ1-4,.,TGTGCCAGCAGCCCAGTCCCGTATCCCGACAGTGAAAAACTGTTTTTT,CASSPVPYPDSEKLFF
.,TRBV20-1,TRBJ2-2,.,TGCAGTGCTAGTGGGGACACCGGGGAGCTGTTTTTT,CSASGDTGELFF
.,TRBV9,TRBJ2-1,.,TGTGCCAGCAGCGGGGCGGGCGGTAGCTCCTACAATGAGCAGTTCTTC,CASSGAGGSSYNEQFF
few,TRBV6-1,TRBJ2-2,.,TGTGCCAGCACCTCCTCGTTGGGGGTCCCGAACACCGGGGAGCTGTTTTTT,CASTSSLGVPNTGELFF
.,TRBV13,TRBJ2-2,.,TGTGCCAGCAGTCGACAGGAGGCCGGGGAGCTGTTTTTT,CASSRQEAGELFF
.,TRBV11-2,TRBJ2-5,TRBD2,TGTGCCAGCAGCCGTCGGACTAGCGGGGGGGTACGAGAGACCCAGTACTTC,CASSRRTSGGVRETQYF
.,TRBV7-9,TRBJ2-1,TRBD2,TGTGCCAGCAGCTTACCGGGGGGGAACAATGAGCAGTTCTTC,CASSLPGGNNEQFF
few,TRBV7-8,TRBJ2-7,TRBD2,TGTGCCAGCAGCTTAGTAGCGGGGGTATACGAGCAGTACTTC,CASSLVAGVYEQYF
.,TRBV25-1,TRBJ2-3,TRBD1,TGTGCCAGCAGAAAACCGGGACAGGGGTCATTGGATACGCAGTATTTT,CASRKPGQGSLDTQYF
.,TRBV5-1,TRBJ2-1,.,TGCGCCAGCAGCCCCCCCAGGGTAGCGGCCTACAATGAGCGGTTCTTC,CASSPPRVAAYNERFF
.,TRBV5-1,TRBJ2-5,TRBD2,TGCGCCAGCAGCCTGCAAACTAGCGGGGCCCGTCGGACCCAGTACTTC,CASSLQTSGARRTQYF
many,TRBV6-5,TRBJ1-1,.,TGTGCCAGCAGTTACGGCGGGATGAACACTGAAGCTTTCTTT,CASSYGGMNTEAFF
.,TRBV7-9,TRBJ2-1,.,TGTGCCAGCATCGCCCCGCAGGGTGTGCATGAGCAGTTCTTC,CASIAPQGVHEQFF
few,TRBV19,TRBJ2-1,.,TGTGCCAGTAGTATTAGGGGAGGTTTGAATGAGCAGTTCTTC,CASSIRGGLNEQFF
.,TRBV7-6,TRBJ2-1,TRBD2,TGTGCCAGCAGCTTAGTAAAGCGGGGGGCCTCCTCCTACAATGAGCAGTTCTTC,CASSLVKRGASSYNEQFF
.,TRBV9,TRBJ1-2,TRBD1,TGTGCCAGCAGCGCACAGGGGATGGCTAACTATGGCTACACCTTC,CASSAQGMANYGYTF
.,TRBV6-5,TRBJ1-2,.,TGTGCCAGCAGGACTCACAGGGCCCGTGGCTACACCTTC,CASRTHRARGYTF
few,TRBV5-1,TRBJ2-5,TRBD2,TGCGCCAGCAGCGGAGGACTAGGGGAGACCCAGTACTTC,CASSGGLGETQYF
few,TRBV14,TRBJ2-7,TRBD1,TGTGCCAGCAGCCACCCCGGACAGGGGCCCTCCTACGAGCAGTACTTC,CASSHPGQGPSYEQYF
.,TRBV12-5,TRBJ2-1,.,TGTGCTAGTGTCCCCCAATACAATGAGCAGTTCTTC,CASVPQYNEQFF
.,TRBV6-6,TRBJ1-4,.,TGTGCCAGCAGCCCAGTCTCGGGAGGTGAAAAACTGTTTTTT,CASSPVSGGEKLFF
.,TRBV6-1,TRBJ2-7,TRBD1,TGTGCCAGCAGTGCCCCGGGACAGAGCTCCTACGAGCAGTACTTC,CASSAPGQSSYEQYF
few,TRBV5-1,TRBJ2-7,.,TGCGCCAGCCGAGGGGGGGTTGACTACGAGCAGTACTTC,CASRGGVDYEQYF
.,TRBV2,TRBJ1-6,TRBD1,TGTGCCAGCAGTGGACCGACAGGGGCTAATTCACCCCTCCACTTT,CASSGPTGANSPLHF
few,TRBV7-2,TRBJ2-3,.,TGTGCCAGCAGCTTAAGGAGGGGGAGGAGGGGCGCGGATACGCAGTATTTT,CASSLRRGRRGADTQYF
few,TRBV2,TRBJ2-1,.,TGTGCCAGCAGTGGGGGGCTGGGAATAGACAATGAGCAGTTCTTC,CASSGGLGIDNEQFF
.,TRBV3-1,TRBJ1-2,.,TGTGCCAGCAGCCAAGATTATCGGGGAGGGTATGGCTACACCTTC,CASSQDYRGGYGYTF
once,TRBV29-1,TRBJ1-3,.,TGCAGCGTCTTGGACTGGGACTCTGGAAACACCATATATTTT,CSVLDWDSGNTIYF
.,TRBV20-1,TRBJ2-3,.,TGCAGTGCTAGAGGAATTGGAATGACAGATACGCAGTATTTT,CSARGIGMTDTQYF
.,TRBV6-6,TRBJ2-1,.,TGTGCCAGCAGCCGGGGGACGGGTCTTAATGAGCAGTTCTTC,CASSRGTGLNEQFF
.,TRBV2,TRBJ2-2,TRBD2,TGTGCCAGCAGGGGACTAGCCGGCGGCGGGGAGCTGTTTTTT,CASRGLAGGGELFF
few,TRBV5-1,TRBJ1-2,.,TGCTCCAGCAGATCGTCAGGACCCAACCCCAGGACCGGCTACACCTTC,CSSRSSGPNPRTGYTF
.,TRBV6-6,TRBJ2-7,.,TGTGCCAGTGCACTAGCTCCAACCTACGAGCAGTACTTC,CASALAPTYEQYF
few,TRBV29-1,TRBJ2-2,.,TGCAGCGTTGAAGGACGAAGGCCCGGGGAGCTGTTTTTT,CSVEGRRPGELFF
few,TRBV18,TRBJ2-5,.,TGTGCCAGCTCACCACCTGCCCAGGAGACCCAGTACTTC,CASSPPAQETQYF
once,TRBV3-1,TRBJ2-7,.,TGTGCCAGCAGCTTTTACAAAGGGAGGAGCTCCTACGAGCAGTACTTC,CASSFYKGRSSYEQYF
.,TRBV2,TRBJ2-1,.,TGTGCCAGCAGGGAGCAGGGGAATGAGCAGTTCTTC,CASREQGNEQFF
few,TRBV2,TRBJ2-2,.,TGTGCCAGTTGGCGACCCGAGAACACCGGGGAGCTGTTTTTT,CASWRPENTGELFF
.,TRBV6-1,TRBJ1-2,TRBD1,TGTGCCAGCAGTCCGACCACAGGGGGATACACCTTC,CASSPTTGGYTF
.,TRBV28,TRBJ2-6,.,TGTGCCAGCAGTTCGGGCCTCGGGGAAGGGGCCAACGTCCTGACTTTC,CASSSGLGEGANVLTF
.,TRBV6-4,TRBJ2-1,.,TGTGCCAGCAGTGACGGGACTGCCAATGAGCAGTTCTTC,CASSDGTANEQFF
.,TRBV10-3,TRBJ2-4,.,TGTGCCATCAGTGATAAAGCCAAAAACATTCAGTACTTC,CAISDKAKNIQYF
few,TRBV28,TRBJ2-7,.,TGTGCCAGCAGTTTATATCTCCGTGAACCAGGATTAAGCTCCTACGAGCAGTACTTC,CASSLYLREPGLSSYEQYF
.,TRBV4-1,TRBJ1-6,.,TGCGCCAGCAGCCAAGAGAATAGCGGAGCAGGTAATTCACCCCTCCACTTT,CASSQENSGAGNSPLHF
.,TRBV5-1,TRBJ1-3,.,TGCGCCAGCAGCTTGGGGACGGACTCTGGAAACACCATATATTTT,CASSLGTDSGNTIYF